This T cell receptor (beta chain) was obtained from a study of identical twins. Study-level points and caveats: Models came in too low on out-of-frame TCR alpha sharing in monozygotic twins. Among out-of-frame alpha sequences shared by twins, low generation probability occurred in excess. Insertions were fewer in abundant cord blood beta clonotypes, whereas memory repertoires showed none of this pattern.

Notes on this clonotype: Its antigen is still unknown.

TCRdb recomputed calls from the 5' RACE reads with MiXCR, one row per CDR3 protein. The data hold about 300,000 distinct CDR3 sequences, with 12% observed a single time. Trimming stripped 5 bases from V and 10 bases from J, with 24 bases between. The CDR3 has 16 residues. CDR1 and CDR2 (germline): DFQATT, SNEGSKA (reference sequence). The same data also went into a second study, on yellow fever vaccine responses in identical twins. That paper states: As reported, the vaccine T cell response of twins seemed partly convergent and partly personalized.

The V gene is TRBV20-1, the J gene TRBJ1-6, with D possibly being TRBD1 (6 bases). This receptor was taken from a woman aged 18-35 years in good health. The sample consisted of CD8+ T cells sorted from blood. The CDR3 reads CSAYHRESTVGSPLHF. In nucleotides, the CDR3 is TGCAGTGCTTATCACAGGGAGTCAACAGTGGGGTCACCCCTCCACTTT.